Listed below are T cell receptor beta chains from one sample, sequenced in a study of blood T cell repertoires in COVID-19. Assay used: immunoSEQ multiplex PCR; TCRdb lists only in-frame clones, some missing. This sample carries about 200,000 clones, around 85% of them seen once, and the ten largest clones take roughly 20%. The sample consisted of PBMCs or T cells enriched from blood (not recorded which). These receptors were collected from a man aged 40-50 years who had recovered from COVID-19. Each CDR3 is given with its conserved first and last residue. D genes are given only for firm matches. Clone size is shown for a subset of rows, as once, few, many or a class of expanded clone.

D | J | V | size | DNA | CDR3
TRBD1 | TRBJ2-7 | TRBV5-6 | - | TGTGCCAGCAGCGGTACAGGACAGGGCCCAGAGCAGTACTTC | CASSGTGQGPEQYF
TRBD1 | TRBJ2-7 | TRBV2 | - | TGTGCCAGCAATACGGGACAGGGGGGCGAGCAGTACTTC | CASNTGQGGEQYF
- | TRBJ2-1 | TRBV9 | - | TGTGCCAGCAGCGTAGGACAGAGTTCTAATGAGCAGTTCTTC | CASSVGQSSNEQFF
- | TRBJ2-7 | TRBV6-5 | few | TGTGCCAGCAGTAGCGGGCCCGGGTTAGTGAAGCAGTACTTC | CASSSGPGLVKQYF
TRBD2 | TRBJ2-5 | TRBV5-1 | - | TGCGCCAGCAGCTTGGGACTAGCGGGAGGGGAGACCCAGTACTTC | CASSLGLAGGETQYF
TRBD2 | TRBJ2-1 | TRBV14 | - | TGTGCCAGCAGCCATCTAGCGGCCTACAATGAGCAGTTCTTC | CASSHLAAYNEQFF
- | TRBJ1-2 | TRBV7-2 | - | TGTGCCAGCAGCTTAATGGTGGGGGGGTTGGATGGCTACACCTTC | CASSLMVGGLDGYTF
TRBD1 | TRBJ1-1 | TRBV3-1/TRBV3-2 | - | TGTGCCAGCAGCCACGGGACAGGGGCATTGAACACTGAAGCTTTCTTT | CASSHGTGALNTEAFF
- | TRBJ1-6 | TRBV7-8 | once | TGTGCCAGCAGCTTAACGGCAGAGACAGTCTATAATTCACCCCTCCACTTT | CASSLTAETVYNSPLHF
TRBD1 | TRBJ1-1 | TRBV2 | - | TGTGCCAGCAGAATACAGGGGGCATCGTCTGAAGCTTTCTTT | CASRIQGASSEAFF
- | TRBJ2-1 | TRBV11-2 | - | TGTGCCAGCAGACTTCACAATGAGCAGTTCTTC | CASRLHNEQFF
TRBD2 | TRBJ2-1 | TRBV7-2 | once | TGTGCCAGCAGCCTTTTAAGAGCGGGACCCCATGAGCAGTTCTTC | CASSLLRAGPHEQFF
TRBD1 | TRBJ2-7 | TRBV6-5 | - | TGTGCCAGCAGCCGGGACAGGGTAACCTACGAGCAGTACTTC | CASSRDRVTYEQYF
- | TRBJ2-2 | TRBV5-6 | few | TGTGCCAGCAGCTTGTATAGTTCGGCGGTCGGGGAGCTGTTTTTT | CASSLYSSAVGELFF
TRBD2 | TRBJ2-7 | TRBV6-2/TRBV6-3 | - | TGTGCCAGCAGCCGTCCCGGGACTAGCGGGAGGGCCTACGAGCAGTACTTC | CASSRPGTSGRAYEQYF
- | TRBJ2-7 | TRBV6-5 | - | TGTGCCAGCAGCCTCCGCGAGGACTACGAGCAGTACTTC | CASSLREDYEQYF
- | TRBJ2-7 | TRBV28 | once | TGTGCCAGCAGTCCAAAAGACAGGTTCTACGAGCAGTACTTC | CASSPKDRFYEQYF
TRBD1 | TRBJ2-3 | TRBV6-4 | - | TGTGCCAGCAGTTTTGGGACAGGTATATCAGATACGCAGTATTTT | CASSFGTGISDTQYF
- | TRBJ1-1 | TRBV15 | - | TGTGCCACCAGCTGGGAGGAGGGGAACACTGAAGCTTTCTTT | CATSWEEGNTEAFF
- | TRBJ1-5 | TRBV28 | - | TGTGCCAGCAGCCCCCAGCAGGGATCCGGCAATCAGCCCCAGCATTTT | CASSPQQGSGNQPQHF
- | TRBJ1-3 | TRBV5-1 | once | TGCGCCAGCAGCGGAACAGGCGACTCTGGAAACACCATATATTTT | CASSGTGDSGNTIYF
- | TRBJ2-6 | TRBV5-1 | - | TGCGCCAGCAGCTTGGGGCGGTCTGGGGCCAACGTCCTGACTTTC | CASSLGRSGANVLTF
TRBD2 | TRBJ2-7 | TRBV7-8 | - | TGTGCCAGCAGCTCACGCGGGCTAGCGGGGGTTTACGAGCAGTACTTC | CASSSRGLAGVYEQYF
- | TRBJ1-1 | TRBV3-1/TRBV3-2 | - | TGTGCCAGCAGCCATCGGCACAGGAACACTGAAGCTTTCTTT | CASSHRHRNTEAFF
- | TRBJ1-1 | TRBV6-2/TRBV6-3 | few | TGTGCCAGCAACCCCGGGGGGGGTTGGGACACTGAAGCTTTCTTT | CASNPGGGWDTEAFF
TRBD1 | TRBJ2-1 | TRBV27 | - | TGTGCCAGCAGTATAATTACGGGACAGGGAAATGAGCAGTTCTTC | CASSIITGQGNEQFF
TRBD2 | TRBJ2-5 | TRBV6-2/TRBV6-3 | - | TGTGCCAGCAGTCTCGGAGGTGGGACTAGCGGGAGGGCCAGATTTGAGACCCAGTACTTC | CASSLGGGTSGRARFETQYF
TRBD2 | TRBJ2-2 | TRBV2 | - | TGTGCCAGCAAACTATGGACTAGCGGAAACACCGGGGAGCTGTTTTTT | CASKLWTSGNTGELFF
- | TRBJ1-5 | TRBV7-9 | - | TGTGCCAGCAGCTTAGGGACGGGAGATAGCAATCAGCCCCAGCATTTT | CASSLGTGDSNQPQHF